Listed here are 24 T cell receptor beta chains from one sample, sequenced in a study of blood T cell repertoires in COVID-19. Assay: immunoSEQ multiplex PCR; the TCRdb copy retains only in-frame clones and omits some. In the table there are around 80,000 clones, 70% to 90% of which are singletons. The sample was peripheral blood. All receptors derive from a man older than 75 with active or convalescent COVID-19.

The CDR3 loop is CASSLMSQGNEKLFF. CDR3 coding DNA: TGTGCCAGCAGCTTAATGTCCCAGGGAAATGAAAAACTGTTTTTT. The chain has TRBV7-9 and TRBJ1-4; TRBD1 might be the D (5 bases). The V gene's germline CDR1 is SEHNR and CDR2 FQNEAQ (reference sequence). This CDR3 spans 15 amino acids. V gave up 2 bases and J gave up 5 bases, with 12 bases separating them.

V is TRBV10-2 and J is TRBJ2-7, with 11 bases fitting TRBD2. This CDR3 has 15 residues. Germline values: CDR1 WSHSY, CDR2 SAAADI. After removal of 3 bases from V and 2 bases from J, the junction contained 3 bases not matched to a gene. CDR3 protein: CASSDGLAGPYEQYV. In DNA, the CDR3 is TGCGCCAGCAGTGACGGACTAGCGGGTCCCTACGAGCAGTACGTC.

This chain joins TRBV4-1 and TRBJ1-5; no clear D gene. CDR3 size: 15 residues. V lost 5 bases, J lost 4 bases, and 15 bases lay in between. Germline lookup yields CDR1 MGHRA and CDR2 YSYEKL. The CDR3 bases are TGCGCCAGCAGCTCGGCTGACGGGATTAATCAGCCCCAGCATTTT. Protein sequence: CASSSADGINQPQHF.

The genes are TRBV11-3 and TRBJ2-2; maybe TRBD2 (6 bases). Trimming removed 0 bases at V and 0 bases at J, with 14 bases between. CDR3 length: 18 residues. The germline gives CDR1 SGHNT, CDR2 YENEEA. The CDR3 is CASSLDPRGVSNTGELFF. In DNA, the CDR3 is TGTGCCAGCAGCTTAGACCCCCGCGGGGTCTCGAACACCGGGGAGCTGTTTTTT.

The CDR3 DNA sequence: TGTGCCACCAGTGACCCGCCGGGACAGGGGGCTTCCAACTATGGCTACACCTTC. It codes for CATSDPPGQGASNYGYTF. The rearrangement links TRBV24-1 to TRBJ1-2; 12 nucleotides align to TRBD1. Per germline, CDR1 KGHDR and CDR2 SFDVKD. V dropped 4 bases and J dropped 2; count of bases not matched to a gene: 10. The CDR3 extends over 18 amino acids.

This chain uses TRBV5-1 with TRBJ1-2; D might be TRBD1 (5 bases). Germline CDR1 is SGHRS and CDR2 is YFSETQ. V lost 0 bases and J lost 6, with 9 bases in between. The CDR3 has 13 amino acids. This chain's CDR3 is CASSLEGVNGYTF. In nucleotides, the CDR3 is TGCGCCAGCAGCTTGGAAGGGGTAAATGGCTACACCTTC.

CDR3 DNA sequence: TGTGCCAGTAGTCCGCCGGGATCGTGGGCCCGGGAGCTGTTTTTT. Amino acids: CASSPPGSWARELFF. The rearrangement links TRBV19 to TRBJ2-2; perhaps TRBD2 as D (5 bases). With 5 bases removed from V and 9 bases from J, the gap between germline ends came to 19 bases. This CDR3 is 15 amino acids long. CDR1 and CDR2 (germline): LNHDA, SQIVND (reference sequence).

The chain links TRBV19 to TRBJ2-2; TRBD2 aligns across 8 bases. The J segment lost 6 bases and the V segment lost 7 bases, leaving 7 bases of the junction unmatched. The CDR3 is made up of 14 amino acids. Looked up from germline, CDR1 is LNHDA and CDR2 is SQIVND (reference sequence). The DNA for the CDR3 is TGTGCCAGTAAATTAGCGGGGTCCGCCGGGGAGCTGTTTTTT. It yields the protein CASKLAGSAGELFF.

The rearrangement uses TRBV29-1 and TRBJ2-5; 11 nucleotides match TRBD2. There are 15 residues in the CDR3. Germline V CDR1 and CDR2: SQVTM, ANQGSEA. J gave up 0 bases and V 6 bases, and 6 bases lay outside the gene matches. The DNA of the CDR3 is TGCAGCGTCCTCGCGACTAGCGGGGACCAAGAGACCCAGTACTTC. It codes for CSVLATSGDQETQYF. Supplemented by reference TRBV29-1 and TRBJ2-5, the full variable domain reads SAVISQKPSRDICQRGTSLTIQCQVDSQVTMMFWYRQQPGQSLTLIATANQGSEATYESGFVIDKFPISRPNLTFSTLTVSNMSPEDSSIYLCSVLATSGDQETQYFGPGTRLLVL.

The chain has TRBV28 and TRBJ1-4; 8 nucleotides line up with TRBD1. The V gene end was trimmed by 6 bases and the J gene end by 6 bases; junction bases not matched to a gene: 6. Germline loops: CDR1 MDHEN, CDR2 SYDVKM. The CDR3 runs to 14 residues. In DNA, the CDR3 is TGTGCCAGCAGACCTGGGACAGGCTATGAAAAACTGTTTTTT. Amino acids: CASRPGTGYEKLFF.

The chain combines TRBV6-5 with TRBJ1-2; the D gene is possibly TRBD1 (6 bases). The V end was cut by 4 bases, the J end by 6 bases, with 18 bases between. Germline V gene sequence: CDR1 MNHEY, CDR2 SVGAGI. This CDR3 is 15 amino acids long. The CDR3 DNA reads TGTGCCAGCAGTTCGGCCGCCACAGGGCAGGATGGCTACACCTTC. It codes for CASSSAATGQDGYTF.

V is TRBV6-2 or TRBV6-3 and J is TRBJ2-3, with 12 bases aligning to TRBD2. With V trimmed by 0 bases and J by 4 bases, 5 bases remained unmatched. In germline, CDR1 is MNHEY, CDR2 SVGEGT. The CDR3 runs 17 residues. CDR3 residues: CASSYSTSGSYSDTQYF. Here the CDR3 DNA reads TGTGCCAGCAGTTACTCGACTAGCGGGAGTTACTCAGATACGCAGTATTTT.

The genes are TRBV3-1 (or the pseudogene TRBV3-2) and TRBJ2-2; TRBD1 matches 8 bases. Germline V gives CDR1 LGHDT, CDR2 YNNKEL (reference sequence). This CDR3 comprises 17 residues. V lost 3 bases to trimming and J lost 6 bases; unmatched junction nucleotides: 12. The CDR3 coding sequence is TGTGCCAGCAGCCATTCCCCGCAGGGGGCGCAGGCCGGGGAGCTGTTTTTT. It is translated as CASSHSPQGAQAGELFF.

The chain carries TRBV24-1 and TRBJ2-3, with TRBD2 matching over 9 bases. V dropped 3 bases and J dropped 6; count of bases not matched to a gene: 9. The CDR3 has 16 residues. Germline values: CDR1 KGHDR, CDR2 SFDVKD. CDR3 bases: TGTGCCACCAGTGATCCTATAGCGGGAGTTTTGGATACGCAGTATTTT. Its protein is CATSDPIAGVLDTQYF.

J is TRBJ1-1 and V is TRBV24-1; 7 positions agree with TRBD1. Trimming took 4 bases from V and 1 from J; bases not matched to a gene: 2. CDR3 length equals 14 residues. The V gene's germline CDR1 is KGHDR and CDR2 SFDVKD. This CDR3 reads CATSDRGANTEAFF. The CDR3 DNA reads TGTGCCACCAGTGACAGGGGGGCGAACACTGAAGCTTTCTTT.

The chain is built from TRBV5-1 and TRBJ1-2; D might be TRBD1 (6 bases). The CDR3 contains 16 residues. V lost 4 bases to trimming and J lost 1 base, with 17 bases between them. Germline values: CDR1 SGHRS, CDR2 YFSETQ. The CDR3, as DNA: TGCGCCAGCAGCCGGGGGGGCAGTACAAGTAACTATGGCTACACCTTC. Translating gives CASSRGGSTSNYGYTF.

V is TRBV5-4 and J is TRBJ2-5, with TRBD2 identical over 8 bases. Germline V lookup: CDR1 SGHNT, CDR2 YYREEE (reference sequence). The trim removed 4 bases at V and 5 bases at J, leaving 13 bases unmatched. There are 16 residues in the CDR3. The CDR3 DNA reads TGTGCCAGCAGCCCCCCGTCCAGCGGGGGAGGGGAGACCCAGTACTTC. Translated, it gives CASSPPSSGGGETQYF.

This chain links TRBV3-1 (or the pseudogene TRBV3-2) with TRBJ2-5, with 7 bases matching TRBD2. Per the germline V gene, CDR1 is LGHDT and CDR2 is YNNKEL (reference sequence). The junction had 12 bases not matched to a gene; V was cut back by 0 bases and J by 2 bases. The CDR3 has 18 amino acids. This CDR3 is CASSQDPQTGGYQETQYF. For the CDR3, the DNA is TGTGCCAGCAGCCAAGATCCTCAAACGGGGGGTTATCAAGAGACCCAGTACTTC.

This clone appeared a few times. The chain uses TRBV19 and TRBJ1-6; perhaps TRBD1 as D (6 bases). This CDR3 is built from 14 residues. Per the germline V gene, CDR1 is LNHDA and CDR2 is SQIVND (reference sequence). Trimming shortened V by 3 bases and J by 9 bases, and 12 bases separated the two germline ends. The chain's CDR3 is CASSIDRFFSPLHF. CDR3 bases: TGTGCCAGTAGTATCGACAGGTTCTTTTCACCCCTCCACTTT.

Of note for this clone: This specimen includes other DNA sequences encoding the same CDR3. The CDR3: CASSVGGRPIDTQYF. The CDR3 DNA is TGTGCCAGCAGTGTGGGTGGGAGACCTATAGATACGCAGTATTTT. V and J are TRBV2 and TRBJ2-3; TRBD2 might be the D (5 bases). CDR1 SNHLY and CDR2 FYNNEI come from the germline V gene. CDR3 length: 15 residues. V lost 4 bases to trimming and J lost 5 bases, with 16 bases between them.

The chain combines TRBV25-1 with TRBJ2-3; possibly TRBD2 for D (6 bases). The CDR3 runs 16 residues. V shed 0 bases and J shed 0 bases, with 10 bases lying between them. From germline, CDR1 is MGHDK and CDR2 SYGVNS. The CDR3 reads CASSEYGAGSTDTQYF. The CDR3 DNA reads TGTGCCAGCAGTGAATACGGGGCGGGGAGCACAGATACGCAGTATTTT.

The chain recombines TRBV3-1 (or the pseudogene TRBV3-2) with TRBJ1-3; D may be TRBD1 (6 bases). Germline V gene data show CDR1 as LGHDT and CDR2 as YNNKEL (reference sequence). V was shortened by 4 bases and J by 4 bases, with 26 bases between the two germline ends. This CDR3 is built from 19 residues. DNA for the CDR3: TGTGCCAGCAGCCCACCAAGGGGGGGGATTCCTTATCTCGGAAACACCATATATTTT. Amino acid sequence: CASSPPRGGIPYLGNTIYF.

The chain carries TRBV3-1 (or the pseudogene TRBV3-2) and TRBJ1-3, with 8 bases matching TRBD1. V gave up 4 bases and J gave up 4 bases; unmatched junction bases: 15. CDR1 and CDR2 (germline): LGHDT, YNNKEL (reference sequence). The CDR3 consists of 18 residues. The CDR3 reads CASSRYAGLGQDGNTIYF. CDR3 in DNA: TGTGCCAGCAGCCGCTATGCCGGTCTGGGACAGGACGGAAACACCATATATTTT.

The chain combines TRBV4-1 with TRBJ1-5; D is ambiguous. The germline V and J ends were trimmed by 0 bases and 3 bases, with 9 bases remaining between them. CDR3 size: 15 residues. Germline CDR1 is MGHRA and CDR2 is YSYEKL. The CDR3 loop is CASSQDIRNNQPQHF. In nucleotides, the CDR3 is TGCGCCAGCAGCCAAGATATCAGGAACAATCAGCCCCAGCATTTT.